Below, 20 T cell receptor beta chains from the same sample are listed, as sequenced in a study of CD8 T cells in ankylosing spondylitis. Study observations and caveats: About 8 highly homologous variants made up a TCR beta motif that seemed to typify ankylosing spondylitis blood.

MiXCR, applied by TCRdb to the 5' RACE reads, yields one record per CDR3 protein. The repertoire has about 540,000 distinct CDR3 sequences, about 13% of them found once; the top ten carry about 6.8%. Antigens for these TCRs are unknown. Sequenced input: blood, either unsorted or a sorted T cell fraction (not recorded which). These receptors came from a male donor with ankylosing spondylitis.

There are many counts of this clonotype. This chain uses TRBV5-1 with TRBJ2-7; the match to TRBD1 covers 10 bases. The CDR3 contains 15 residues. J was trimmed by 2 bases and V by 0 bases; bases with no gene match: 2. In germline, CDR1 is SGHRS, CDR2 YFSETQ. CDR3 residues: CASSLAGQGAYEQYF. In DNA, the CDR3 is TGCGCCAGCAGCTTGGCCGGACAGGGGGCCTACGAGCAGTACTTC.

V is TRBV15 and J is TRBJ2-1, with TRBD2 matching 11 bases. Germline trimming cut 3 bases from V and 8 bases from J; bases unmatched to any gene: 6. The germline gives CDR1 LNHNV, CDR2 YYDKDF (reference sequence). The CDR3 spans 15 residues. CDR3 region: CATSRGLAEADEQFF. The CDR3, as DNA: TGTGCCACCAGCAGGGGACTAGCGGAGGCGGATGAGCAGTTCTTC.

This clonotype was recorded at least ten times. The genes are TRBV12-3 or TRBV12-4 and TRBJ1-1; the D is unclear. The CDR3 has 17 residues. The V gene lost 3 bases and the J gene lost 0 bases, with 17 bases spanning the gap. CDR3 in DNA: TGTGCCAGCAGTTTTGATCGCCTCAGAGGGTTGAACACTGAAGCTTTCTTT. It is translated as CASSFDRLRGLNTEAFF.

V and J are TRBV30 and TRBJ2-7, with 8 bases identical to TRBD1. CDR1 is GTSNPN and CDR2 is SVGIG in the germline V gene (reference sequence). The CDR3 covers 17 residues. V was clipped by 0 bases and J by 0 bases; unmatched bases: 10. CDR3 region: CAWSVGAWTGSSYEQYV. Written as DNA, the CDR3 is TGTGCCTGGAGTGTAGGGGCGTGGACAGGGAGCTCCTACGAGCAGTACGTC.

This clonotype was counted ten times or more. J is TRBJ1-3 and V is TRBV20-1; possible D gene TRBD1, 6 bases. Trimming shortened V by 5 bases and J by 4 bases, and 15 bases separated the two germline ends. Germline CDR1 and CDR2: DFQATT and SNEGSKA (reference sequence). The CDR3 runs to 14 residues. DNA for the CDR3: TGCAGTGCTCCTTCGGGGGCTGGGGGAAACACCATATATTTT. The encoded protein is CSAPSGAGGNTIYF.

The genes are TRBV18 and TRBJ1-3, with D perhaps TRBD1 (5 bases). The CDR3 covers 16 residues. CDR1 is KGHSH, CDR2 LQKENI, per germline. The V gene lost 3 bases and the J gene lost 0 bases, with 12 bases spanning the gap. The CDR3 DNA follows: TGTGCCAGCTCACCGACAGATGCCGTCTCTGGAAACACCATATATTTT. As protein: CASSPTDAVSGNTIYF.

V usage is TRBV12-3 or TRBV12-4 and J usage is TRBJ2-1; 7 bases map to TRBD1. The CDR3 contains 15 residues. V lost 2 bases and J lost 3; bases outside the gene matches: 4. The CDR3 coding sequence is TGTGCCAGCAGTTTAAAGACAGGGATCTACAATGAGCAGTTCTTC. It specifies CASSLKTGIYNEQFF.

The chain uses TRBV5-1 and TRBJ2-2; 8 bases agree with TRBD1. CDR3 length: 16 amino acids. V was pared by 4 bases and J by 1 base, with 6 bases of the junction left unmatched. Germline V CDR1 and CDR2: SGHRS, YFSETQ. The CDR3 protein is CASSDGQGRNTGELFF. The CDR3 DNA reads TGCGCCAGCAGCGACGGACAGGGACGGAACACCGGGGAGCTGTTTTTT.

This clonotype appeared a few times. The V call is TRBV11-2, the J call TRBJ1-6; no reliable D call. V lost 2 bases and J 7 bases, leaving 6 bases between the germline ends. The V gene's germline CDR1 is SGHAT and CDR2 FQNNGV. This CDR3 spans 13 amino acids. CDR3 sequence reads: CASSLRRNSPLHF. The CDR3 DNA reads as TGTGCCAGCAGCTTAAGGAGAAATTCACCCCTCCACTTT.

This rearrangement joins TRBV5-1 to TRBJ2-5; D uncertain. Trimming took 0 bases from V and 7 from J, leaving 13 bases between them. Germline loops: CDR1 SGHRS, CDR2 YFSETQ. The CDR3 is 14 residues long. The CDR3 sequence: CASSLGTQDGTQYF. The CDR3 DNA reads as TGCGCCAGCAGCTTGGGTACCCAGGACGGGACCCAGTACTTC. The variable domain in full, with the rest retrieved from reference TRBV5-1 and TRBJ2-5, is KAGVTQTPRYLIKTRGQQVTLSCSPISGHRSVSWYQQTPGQGLQFLFEYFSETQRNKGNFPGRFSGRQFSNSRSEMNVSTLELGDSALYLCASSLGTQDGTQYFGPGTRLLVL.

The J gene is TRBJ2-3, the V gene TRBV5-1, with D possibly matching TRBD1 (6 bases). The germline gives CDR1 SGHRS, CDR2 YFSETQ. V shed 0 bases and J shed 5 bases, with 13 bases lying between them. The CDR3 contains 15 residues. CDR3 region: CASSLERGSKDTQYF. The CDR3 region has the DNA TGCGCCAGCAGCTTGGAGAGGGGGAGTAAAGATACGCAGTATTTT.

This clonotype was seen repeatedly, ten times or more. V and J are TRBV7-2 and TRBJ2-3; D remains unclear. There are 14 residues in the CDR3. V lost 4 bases and J lost 2, with 10 bases in between. Germline V gives CDR1 SGHTA, CDR2 FQGNSA. The CDR3 nucleotides read TGTGCCAGCAGCTCACTACAGACCACAGATACGCAGTATTTT. Translated: CASSSLQTTDTQYF.

This clonotype has a handful of counts. This chain joins TRBV5-1 and TRBJ2-1, with 9 nucleotides matching TRBD1. The CDR3 contains 14 residues. Germline loops: CDR1 SGHRS, CDR2 YFSETQ. V lost 6 bases to trimming and J lost 8 bases; unmatched junction nucleotides: 9. This chain's CDR3 is CASTRGDRADEQFF. CDR3 sequence (DNA): TGCGCCAGCACCCGAGGGGACAGGGCCGATGAGCAGTTCTTC. The variable domain in full, completed from reference TRBV5-1 and TRBJ2-1, reads KAGVTQTPRYLIKTRGQQVTLSCSPISGHRSVSWYQQTPGQGLQFLFEYFSETQRNKGNFPGRFSGRQFSNSRSEMNVSTLELGDSALYLCASTRGDRADEQFFGPGTRLTVL.

At least ten counts were recorded for this clonotype. The rearrangement joins TRBV6-1 to TRBJ2-7; D is perhaps TRBD2 (7 bases). The ends were cut back, 5 bases at V and 0 bases at J, with 14 bases in the middle. The V gene's germline CDR1 is MNHNS and CDR2 SASEGT. The CDR3 length is 15 residues. The CDR3 reads CASSQGGESSYEQYF. Written as DNA, the CDR3 is TGTGCCAGCAGTCAAGGGGGGGAGAGCTCCTACGAGCAGTACTTC.

The sample holds many counts of this clonotype. The chain joins TRBV7-9 to TRBJ2-7; 7 nucleotides agree with TRBD2. The CDR3 covers 12 residues. V lost 11 bases to trimming and J lost 1 base; unmatched junction nucleotides: 5. Germline V lookup: CDR1 SEHNR, CDR2 FQNEAQ (reference sequence). The CDR3 protein is CAAGDGSYEQYF. The DNA for the CDR3 is TGTGCCGCGGGAGACGGATCCTACGAGCAGTACTTC.

This chain uses TRBV20-1 with TRBJ2-3, with D perhaps matching TRBD2 (7 bases). V was trimmed by 5 bases and J by 0 bases, leaving 18 bases between them. Germline assignment: CDR1 DFQATT and CDR2 SNEGSKA (reference sequence). The CDR3 loop spans 16 amino acids. Here the CDR3 reads CSAGDRGAASTDTQYF. In nucleotides, the CDR3 is TGCAGTGCTGGGGATCGGGGGGCGGCTAGCACAGATACGCAGTATTTT.

Only a few counts were recorded for this clonotype. This sequence joins TRBV30 and TRBJ2-1, with D possibly TRBD1 on 6 matching bases. The CDR3 contains 13 residues. In germline, CDR1 is GTSNPN, CDR2 SVGIG (reference sequence). Trimming stripped 6 bases from V and 4 bases from J, with 13 bases between. CDR3 DNA sequence: TGTGCCTGCAGCAGGGGAAGGTACAATGAGCAGTTCTTC. This gives the protein CACSRGRYNEQFF.

This clonotype has more than one count but fewer than ten. The chain combines TRBV15 with TRBJ1-4, with unresolved D. Germline V gene lookup returns CDR1 LNHNV and CDR2 YYDKDF (reference sequence). V lost 0 bases and J 2 bases, leaving 13 bases between the germline ends. This CDR3 spans 17 amino acids. DNA of the CDR3: TGTGCCACCAGCAGAGATACCCTCCGAGGCACTAATGAAAAACTGTTTTTT. Residues: CATSRDTLRGTNEKLFF.

V is TRBV5-1 and J is TRBJ2-2; 7 bases line up with TRBD1. The CDR3 covers 15 residues. V was clipped by 6 bases and J by 3 bases; unmatched bases: 8. Looked up from germline, CDR1 is SGHRS and CDR2 is YFSETQ. CDR3 DNA sequence: TGCGCCAGCACCCTAGACAGGGTCTACACCGGGGAGCTGTTTTTT. Translation: CASTLDRVYTGELFF.

The chain uses TRBV6-1 and TRBJ2-7, with 11 bases aligning to TRBD2. With 2 bases clipped from V and 4 bases from J, the junction kept 4 bases outside the gene matches. The length of the CDR3 is 15 residues. Germline CDR1 is MNHNS and CDR2 is SASEGT. CDR3 DNA sequence: TGTGCCAGCAGTGAAAGGACTAGCGGGTTGTACGAGCAGTACTTC. Encoded protein: CASSERTSGLYEQYF.